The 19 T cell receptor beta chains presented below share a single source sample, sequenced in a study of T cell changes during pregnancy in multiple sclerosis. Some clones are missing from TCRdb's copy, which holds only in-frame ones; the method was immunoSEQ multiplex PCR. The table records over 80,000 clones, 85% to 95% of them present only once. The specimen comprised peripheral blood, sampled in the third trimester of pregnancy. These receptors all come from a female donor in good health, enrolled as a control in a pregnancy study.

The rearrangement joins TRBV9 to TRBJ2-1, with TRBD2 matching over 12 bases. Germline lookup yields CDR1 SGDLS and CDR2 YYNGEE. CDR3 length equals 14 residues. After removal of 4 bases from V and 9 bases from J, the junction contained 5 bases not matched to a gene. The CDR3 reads CASSPRLAGVEQFF. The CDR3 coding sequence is TGTGCCAGCAGCCCCCGACTAGCGGGAGTTGAGCAGTTCTTC.

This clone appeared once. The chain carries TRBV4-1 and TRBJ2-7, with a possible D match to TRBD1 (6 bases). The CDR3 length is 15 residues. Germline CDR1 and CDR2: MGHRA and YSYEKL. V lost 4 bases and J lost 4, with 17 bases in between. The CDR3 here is CASSPAYRERYEQYF. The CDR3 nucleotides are TGCGCCAGCAGCCCAGCCTACAGGGAAAGGTACGAGCAGTACTTC.

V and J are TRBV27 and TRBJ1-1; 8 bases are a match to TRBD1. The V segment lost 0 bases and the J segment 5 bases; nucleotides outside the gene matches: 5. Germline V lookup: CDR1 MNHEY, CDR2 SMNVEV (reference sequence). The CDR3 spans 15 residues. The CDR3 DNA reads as TGTGCCAGCAGTTTATCGGCCAGGGGGCCAACTGAAGCTTTCTTT. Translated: CASSLSARGPTEAFF.

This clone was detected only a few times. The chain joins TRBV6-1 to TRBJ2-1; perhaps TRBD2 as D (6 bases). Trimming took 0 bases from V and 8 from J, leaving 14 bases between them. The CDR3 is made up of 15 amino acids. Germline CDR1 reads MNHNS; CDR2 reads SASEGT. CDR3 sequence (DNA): TGTGCCAGCAGTGAAGCGGACGGGAGACATGATGAGCAGTTCTTC. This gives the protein CASSEADGRHDEQFF.

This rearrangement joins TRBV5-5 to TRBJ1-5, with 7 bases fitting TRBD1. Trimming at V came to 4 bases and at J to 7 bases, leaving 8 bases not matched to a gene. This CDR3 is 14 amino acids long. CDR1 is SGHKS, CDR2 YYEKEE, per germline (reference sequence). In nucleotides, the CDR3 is TGTGCCAGCAGCACTGGGACAGCCAGGCAGCCCCAGCATTTT. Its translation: CASSTGTARQPQHF.

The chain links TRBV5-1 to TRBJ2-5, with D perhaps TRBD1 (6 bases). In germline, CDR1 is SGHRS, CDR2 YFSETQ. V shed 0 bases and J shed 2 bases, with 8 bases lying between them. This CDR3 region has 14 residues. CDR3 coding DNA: TGCGCCAGCAGCTTGGGGACAGTTCAAGAGACCCAGTACTTC. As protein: CASSLGTVQETQYF.

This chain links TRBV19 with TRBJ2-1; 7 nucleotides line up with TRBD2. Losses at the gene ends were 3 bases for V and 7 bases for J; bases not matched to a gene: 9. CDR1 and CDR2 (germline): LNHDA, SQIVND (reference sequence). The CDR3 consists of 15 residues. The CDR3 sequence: CASSIPGLGANEQFF. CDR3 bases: TGTGCCAGTAGTATCCCCGGACTAGGGGCTAATGAGCAGTTCTTC.

CDR3: CASNTEGFADTQYF. Here the CDR3 DNA reads TGTGCCAGCAACACGGAGGGTTTCGCAGATACGCAGTATTTT. The chain recombines TRBV28 with TRBJ2-3; the D gene is possibly TRBD2 (6 bases). The germline V gene has CDR1 MDHEN and CDR2 SYDVKM. The CDR3 is made up of 14 amino acids. V was clipped by 7 bases and J by 4 bases, with 15 bases between them.

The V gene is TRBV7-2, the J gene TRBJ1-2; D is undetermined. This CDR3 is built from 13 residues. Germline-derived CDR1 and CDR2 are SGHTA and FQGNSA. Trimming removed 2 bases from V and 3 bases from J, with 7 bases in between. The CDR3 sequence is CASSLNTHYGYTF. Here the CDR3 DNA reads TGTGCCAGCAGCTTAAACACGCACTATGGCTACACCTTC.

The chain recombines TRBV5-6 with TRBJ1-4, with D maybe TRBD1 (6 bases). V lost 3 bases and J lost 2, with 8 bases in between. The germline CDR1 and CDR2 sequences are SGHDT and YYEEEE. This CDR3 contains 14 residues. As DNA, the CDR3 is TGTGCCAGCAGCTCCCAGGGGACTAATGAAAAACTGTTTTTT. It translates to CASSSQGTNEKLFF.

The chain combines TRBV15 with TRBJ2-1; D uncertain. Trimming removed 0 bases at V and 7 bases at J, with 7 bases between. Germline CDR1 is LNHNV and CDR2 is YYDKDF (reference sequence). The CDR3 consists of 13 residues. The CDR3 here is CATSRDSGNEQFF. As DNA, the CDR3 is TGTGCCACCAGCAGAGATTCCGGTAATGAGCAGTTCTTC.

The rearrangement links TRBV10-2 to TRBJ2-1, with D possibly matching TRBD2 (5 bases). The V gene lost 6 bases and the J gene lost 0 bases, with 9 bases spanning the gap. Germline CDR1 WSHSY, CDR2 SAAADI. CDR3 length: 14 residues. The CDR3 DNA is TGCGCCAGCAGATCGGGGAGCTCCTACAATGAGCAGTTCTTC. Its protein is CASRSGSSYNEQFF.

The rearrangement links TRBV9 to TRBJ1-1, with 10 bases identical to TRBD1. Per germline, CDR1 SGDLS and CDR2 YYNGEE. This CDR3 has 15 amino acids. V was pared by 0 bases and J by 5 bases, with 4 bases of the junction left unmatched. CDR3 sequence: CASSVGTGGWTEAFF. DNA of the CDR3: TGTGCCAGCAGCGTAGGGACAGGGGGGTGGACTGAAGCTTTCTTT.

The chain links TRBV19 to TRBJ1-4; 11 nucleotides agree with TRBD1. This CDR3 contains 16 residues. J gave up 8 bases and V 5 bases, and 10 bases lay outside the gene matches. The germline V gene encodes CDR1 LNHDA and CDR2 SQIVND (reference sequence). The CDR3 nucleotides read TGTGCCAGTAGTGCCCGGACAGGGGGCATTAGAGAAAAACTGTTTTTT. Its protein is CASSARTGGIREKLFF.

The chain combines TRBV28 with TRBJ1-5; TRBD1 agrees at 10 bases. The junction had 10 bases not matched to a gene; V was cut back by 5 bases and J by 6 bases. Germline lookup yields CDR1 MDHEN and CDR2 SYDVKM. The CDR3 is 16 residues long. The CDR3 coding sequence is TGTGCCAGCAGTAACCCGGGACAGGGGTCGGGTCAGCCCCAGCATTTT. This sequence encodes CASSNPGQGSGQPQHF.

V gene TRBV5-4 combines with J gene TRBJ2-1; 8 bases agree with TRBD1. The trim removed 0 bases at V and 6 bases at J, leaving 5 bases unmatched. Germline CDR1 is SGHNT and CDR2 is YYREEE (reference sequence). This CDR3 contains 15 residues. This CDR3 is CASSLGTGQFNEQFF. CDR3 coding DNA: TGTGCCAGCAGCTTGGGGACAGGGCAGTTCAATGAGCAGTTCTTC.

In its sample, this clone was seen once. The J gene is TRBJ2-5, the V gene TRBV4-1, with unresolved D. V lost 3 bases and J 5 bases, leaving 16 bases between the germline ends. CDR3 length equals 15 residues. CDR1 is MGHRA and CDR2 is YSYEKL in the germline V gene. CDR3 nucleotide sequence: TGCGCCAGCAGCCACCCCAAGGCAGGCCAGGAGACCCAGTACTTC. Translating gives CASSHPKAGQETQYF.

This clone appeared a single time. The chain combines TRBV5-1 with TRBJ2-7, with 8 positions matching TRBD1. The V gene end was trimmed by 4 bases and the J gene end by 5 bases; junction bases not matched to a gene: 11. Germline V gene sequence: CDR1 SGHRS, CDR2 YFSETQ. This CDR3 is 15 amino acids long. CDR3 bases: TGCGCCAGCAGCGAAGGACAGGGACTTGTCGACGAGCAGTACTTC. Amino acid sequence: CASSEGQGLVDEQYF.

The CDR3 loop is CASSQAGTSGSKGETQYF. As DNA, the CDR3 is TGTGCCAGCAGCCAGGCCGGGACTAGCGGCTCCAAAGGGGAGACCCAGTACTTC. The chain recombines TRBV4-2 with TRBJ2-5; 11 bases line up with TRBD2. J gave up 5 bases and V 3 bases, and 14 bases lay outside the gene matches. CDR3 size: 18 residues. Germline values: CDR1 LGHNA, CDR2 YNFKEQ.